What follows describes a single TCR beta chain. This specimen belongs to a study of shared clonotypes between healthy human individuals. Donation came from healthy HIV-negative adults that had no recent acute infections or vaccinations. Evenly divided among several immunoSEQ plates was the genomic DNA of each subset. The authors sequenced unsorted PBMC DNA on ten immunoSEQ deep assay plates. TCRdb's table, derived via immunoSEQ multiplex PCR, lists solely in-frame clones and lacks some. The table includes 450,000 to 500,000 clones, 76% detected once. Germline values: CDR1 SGDLS, CDR2 YYNGEE. The V end was cut by 0 bases, the J end by 0 bases, with 10 bases between. CDR3 length: 15 amino acids.

The clonotype originates from a woman in her forties in good health. Some clones in this sample may be carry-over from other donors' samples. Material: PBMCs. The J gene is TRBJ2-7, the V gene TRBV9; the D gene could be TRBD1 or TRBD2 (6 bases each). As DNA, the CDR3 is TGTGCCAGCAGCGTAGGTCCGGGGGCCTCCTACGAGCAGTACTTC. This translates into CASSVGPGASYEQYF. The complete variable domain, with remaining parts taken from reference TRBV9 and TRBJ2-7, reads DSGVTQTPKHLITATGQRVTLRCSPRSGDLSVYWYQQSLDQGLQFLIQYYNGEERAKGNILERFSAQQFPDLHSELNLSSLELGDSALYFCASSVGPGASYEQYFGPGTRLTVT.